This TCR beta chain was found in a study of T cell clusters in autoimmune cytopenias. Regarding the study as a whole: No experiment has yet validated the function of the T cell clusters defined in silico. Primary autoimmune cytopenia patients seemingly lacked the physiological T cell clusters found in healthy donors.

The CDR3 has 16 residues. Germline assignment: CDR1 GTSNPN and CDR2 SVGIG (reference sequence). TRB was amplified by touch-down multiplex PCR, primer pools A and B combined. Reprocessing the multiplex PCR reads, TCRdb reports a single entry for every CDR3 protein and omits DNA. The sample data list about 15,000 distinct CDR3 sequences. Details on this clonotype: Its antigen is still unknown.

Tens of thousands of genome equivalents of blood DNA were amplified for TRB. These data also featured in a second study, about T cell repertoires in aging, cancer and after chemotherapy. From that report: In each cancer cohort, median generation probability increased across chemotherapy, suggesting thymic output rebounded.

The sample consisted of peripheral blood. The sequence came from a human donor in good health. The rearrangement uses TRBV30 and TRBJ2-3; lacking DNA, the TRBD1 call made by TCRdb goes unchecked. This chain's CDR3 is CAWSVLGETYQDTQYF.